This T cell receptor beta chain was captured by sequencing in a study of blood T cell repertoires in COVID-19. Germline values: CDR1 SGHTA, CDR2 FQGNSA. V dropped 4 bases and J dropped 3 bases, with 6 bases sitting between them. CDR3 length: 12 residues. Authors' processing steps: For nucleated cells, counts were estimated from reference gene primer amplification. Sequencing was performed with immunoSEQ multiplex PCR; in TCRdb, only in-frame clones are kept and a portion is missing. From that table come the V and J calls and clone size; the DNA was used to work out D and trimming. The sample has roughly 87,000 clones, about 79% seen once; the top ten hold about 4.2%.

This clonotype originated in a woman in her forties or fifties with acute or convalescent COVID-19. This chain joins TRBV7-2 and TRBJ1-2; D gene uncertain. The sequencing sample was made of peripheral blood. CDR3: CASSSMDYGYTF. In DNA form, the CDR3 reads TGTGCCAGCAGCTCTATGGACTATGGCTACACCTTC.